Described below is a single TCR beta chain sequence and its context. Its antigen remains unidentified. A second PCR, run for about 7 to 11 cycles, used a sample-barcoded 5' primer plus a J-beta primer mix. TCRdb itself ran the 5' RACE reads through MiXCR, one entry per CDR3 protein. Of more than 600,000 distinct CDR3 sequences listed, just under 25% are singletons. The source of the sample is a study of blood T cells in healthy people across ages. Study-wide points: Any conclusive comparison of naive versus antigen-experienced cells was prevented by using unsorted PBMCs.

The draw of peripheral blood yielded roughly 10 milliliters from each donor. Trimming at V came to 1 base and at J to 2 bases, leaving 4 bases not matched to a gene. The CDR3 has 16 amino acids. Per the germline V gene, CDR1 is SGHTA and CDR2 is FQGNSA. This sample was shared with a second study, whose subject was T cells of mothers and their children. That publication notes: Donation involved a few healthy Caucasian mothers and the six children that they had.

The material sequenced was blood. The rearrangement links TRBV7-2 to TRBJ2-7; TRBD1 aligns across 11 bases. This TCR derives from a boy between 10 and 17 years old in good health. CDR3 protein: CASSLGGGQGAYEQYF. As DNA, the CDR3 is TGTGCCAGCAGCTTAGGTGGGGGACAGGGGGCCTACGAGCAGTACTTC.